These 25 T cell receptor beta chains were all obtained from the same sample, sequenced in a study of T-cell memory formation after mild COVID-19. TCRdb passed the 5' RACE reads through MiXCR, listing each CDR3 protein once. This table has about 110,000 distinct CDR3 sequences, about 15% appearing once. Source material: PBMCs or a T cell subset sorted from them (not recorded which). These receptors were taken from an adult woman who had mild COVID-19 (a few samples of this study predate the infection). Cell type and time point are not known.

J is TRBJ2-7 and V is TRBV6-2 or TRBV6-3; D unresolved. CDR1 is MNHEY, CDR2 SVGEGT, per germline. CDR3 size: 15 residues. The V end was cut by 8 bases, the J end by 1 base, with 18 bases between. The CDR3 region has the DNA TGTGCCAGCTGGGGTAACCCGACACTTTCCTACGAGCAGTACTTC. Its protein is CASWGNPTLSYEQYF.

The genes are TRBV20-1 and TRBJ2-7, with TRBD2 identical over 9 bases. Germline CDR1 and CDR2: DFQATT and SNEGSKA (reference sequence). V gave up 3 bases and J gave up 2 bases; unmatched junction bases: 8. CDR3 length: 15 amino acids. The CDR3 reads CSASELAGYTYEQYF. The CDR3 DNA sequence: TGCAGTGCTAGTGAACTAGCGGGTTATACCTACGAGCAGTACTTC.

This clonotype is judged medium-sized. The chain has TRBV7-8 and TRBJ1-1, with 8 bases identical to TRBD1. The junction had 3 bases not matched to a gene; V was cut back by 5 bases and J by 1 base. The CDR3 runs to 14 residues. Germline CDR1 and CDR2: SGHVS and FQNEAQ. The CDR3 is CASSRGQGNTEAFF. The CDR3 DNA sequence: TGTGCCAGCAGCCGAGGACAGGGGAACACTGAAGCTTTCTTT.

The rearrangement links TRBV18 to TRBJ2-1; 10 positions agree with TRBD1. Germline CDR1 KGHSH, CDR2 LQKENI. The CDR3 is made up of 15 amino acids. The V segment lost 3 bases and the J segment 7 bases; nucleotides outside the gene matches: 6. This chain's CDR3 is CASSPPGQGLNEQFF. The CDR3 DNA sequence: TGTGCCAGCTCACCCCCGGGACAGGGGTTGAATGAGCAGTTCTTC.

This clonotype was counted between two and nine times. This sequence joins TRBV4-1 and TRBJ2-2; D call uncertain. Germline V gene lookup returns CDR1 MGHRA and CDR2 YSYEKL. The CDR3 runs 14 residues. V lost 3 bases and J 9 bases, leaving 14 bases between the germline ends. CDR3 bases: TGCGCCAGCAGCCAGCCTACCGCTATCCGGGAGCTGTTTTTT. Its translation is CASSQPTAIRELFF.

This clonotype has a handful of counts. The chain recombines TRBV20-1 with TRBJ2-1; weak D call: TRBD2 (5 bases). V was clipped by 0 bases and J by 8 bases, with 14 bases between them. This CDR3 comprises 14 residues. CDR1 is DFQATT, CDR2 SNEGSKA, per germline (reference sequence). The CDR3, as DNA: TGCAGTGCTAGAGATCAGCGTCCGGAGGATGAGCAGTTCTTC. It yields the protein CSARDQRPEDEQFF.

The J gene is TRBJ2-5, the V gene TRBV9; 8 bases agree with TRBD2. Germline assignment: CDR1 SGDLS and CDR2 YYNGEE. The V gene end was trimmed by 3 bases and the J gene end by 5 bases; junction bases not matched to a gene: 6. The CDR3 spans 14 residues. In nucleotides, the CDR3 is TGTGCCAGCAGCGCCGGACTAGCCCGGGAGACCCAGTACTTC. Translated: CASSAGLARETQYF.

This chain connects TRBV30 to TRBJ1-1; D ambiguous. CDR3 length: 18 amino acids. The germline gives CDR1 GTSNPN, CDR2 SVGIG (reference sequence). V gave up 0 bases and J gave up 3 bases, with 23 bases separating them. The CDR3 DNA sequence: TGTGCCTGGAGTGTCTCTAGCGTCGACAACATGAGGGACACTGAAGCTTTCTTT. Amino acids: CAWSVSSVDNMRDTEAFF.

The V and J genes are TRBV4-1 and TRBJ1-1; D call uncertain. The CDR3 spans 15 residues. The V end lost 4 bases, the J end lost 3 bases, and 15 bases lay between the germline ends. Germline V CDR1 and CDR2: MGHRA, YSYEKL. CDR3 nucleotides: TGCGCCAGCAGCCTTACAAGGGTTTACGACACTGAAGCTTTCTTT. It encodes CASSLTRVYDTEAFF.

The chain joins TRBV4-1 to TRBJ1-2; 9 bases are shared with TRBD1. The CDR3 loop spans 16 amino acids. The germline V gene has CDR1 MGHRA and CDR2 YSYEKL. V was clipped by 1 base and J by 6 bases; unmatched bases: 9. DNA of the CDR3: TGCGCCAGCAGCCAAGGCCCCGGGGGGACAGGGAATGGCTACACCTTC. It is translated as CASSQGPGGTGNGYTF.

This clonotype was seen a few times. A read error may produce the germline difference seen at one junction end. This rearrangement joins TRBV5-1 to TRBJ2-1; the match to TRBD2 covers 8 bases. This CDR3 is 12 amino acids long. Germline V gene sequence: CDR1 SGHRS, CDR2 YFSETQ. The CDR3 DNA follows: TGCGCCAGCAGCTTGGGAGCGGGGGACGAAACCTTC. It specifies CASSLGAGDETF.

This clonotype was recorded many times. The chain's CDR3 is CASSSGQGADTQYF. CDR3 coding DNA: TGTGCCAGCAGCTCAGGACAGGGGGCAGATACGCAGTATTTT. The chain is built from TRBV7-9 and TRBJ2-3; 10 bases line up with TRBD1. The germline gives CDR1 SEHNR, CDR2 FQNEAQ (reference sequence). The junction had 2 bases not matched to a gene; V was cut back by 4 bases and J by 4 bases. The CDR3 is 14 amino acids.

This clonotype has a handful of counts. This chain links TRBV15 with TRBJ2-7; TRBD1 might be the D (6 bases). V lost 3 bases and J lost 2, with 17 bases in between. There are 16 residues in the CDR3. Germline V gene lookup returns CDR1 LNHNV and CDR2 YYDKDF (reference sequence). Here the CDR3 DNA reads TGTGCCACCAGCAGCGCTCAAGGGACACCTCCCTACGAGCAGTACTTC. Translation gives CATSSAQGTPPYEQYF.

The V and J genes are TRBV5-1 and TRBJ1-6, with TRBD1 identical over 9 bases. Looked up from germline, CDR1 is SGHRS and CDR2 is YFSETQ. The length of the CDR3 is 15 residues. Trimming cost V 4 bases and J 9 bases; bases outside gene matches: 8. The CDR3 here is CASSPGQGGGSPLHF. CDR3 bases: TGCGCCAGCAGCCCGGGACAGGGAGGAGGTTCACCCCTCCACTTT.

This clonotype turned up a few times. The gene calls are TRBV4-1 and TRBJ1-2; D not certain. CDR3 length: 15 amino acids. Germline CDR1 is MGHRA and CDR2 is YSYEKL. V lost 3 bases, J lost 2 bases, and 13 bases lay in between. CDR3 nucleotides: TGCGCCAGCAGCCAGGCATTTACAGCCAACTATGGCTACACCTTC. Its translation is CASSQAFTANYGYTF.

The count of this clonotype is one. The rearrangement joins TRBV3-1 to TRBJ2-7; unclear D gene. Germline values: CDR1 LGHDT, CDR2 YNNKEL (reference sequence). The CDR3 consists of 14 residues. V was clipped by 0 bases and J by 3 bases, with 9 bases between them. The CDR3 nucleotides are TGTGCCAGCAGCCAAGAAAACAGCCGCTACGAGCAGTACTTC. This codes for CASSQENSRYEQYF.

This clonotype was counted between two and nine times. The chain employs TRBV20-1 and TRBJ1-2; D remains ambiguous. Per germline, CDR1 DFQATT and CDR2 SNEGSKA (reference sequence). The length of the CDR3 is 12 residues. CDR3 residues: CSAGPSLGGYTF. The CDR3 bases are TGCAGCGCCGGGCCCTCCCTAGGTGGCTACACCTTC.

This clonotype was observed a few times. The chain links TRBV6-5 to TRBJ2-7; the D is unclear. V was trimmed by 2 bases and J by 3 bases, leaving 11 bases between them. Germline values: CDR1 MNHEY, CDR2 SVGAGI. The CDR3 totals 14 residues. CDR3 protein: CASSYLGPFYEQYF. CDR3 DNA: TGTGCCAGCAGTTACCTAGGACCCTTCTACGAGCAGTACTTC.

The chain joins TRBV30 to TRBJ2-7; possible D gene TRBD1, 5 bases. V lost 5 bases and J 4 bases, leaving 18 bases between the germline ends. Germline CDR1 reads GTSNPN; CDR2 reads SVGIG (reference sequence). The CDR3 is made up of 14 amino acids. CDR3 nucleotides: TGTGCCTGGGGAAAGGACCAGGGTATTTACGAGCAGTACTTC. Amino acids: CAWGKDQGIYEQYF.

Ten or more counts support this clonotype. The V and J genes are TRBV12-3 or TRBV12-4 and TRBJ2-7; D unresolved. V lost 6 bases and J lost 6, with 15 bases in between. The CDR3 contains 13 residues. In nucleotides, the CDR3 is TGTGCCAGCAGCCTTGGTTGGTTTGCCGAGCAGTACTTC. This encodes CASSLGWFAEQYF.

This sequence joins TRBV9 and TRBJ2-3; 8 bases fit TRBD2. This CDR3 spans 17 amino acids. Looked up from germline, CDR1 is SGDLS and CDR2 is YYNGEE. Germline trimming cut 2 bases from V and 3 bases from J; bases unmatched to any gene: 11. The CDR3 DNA reads as TGTGCCAGCAGCGTGCGGGGAGCGGGAGATGATACAGATACGCAGTATTTT. Translated, it gives CASSVRGAGDDTDTQYF.

The chain links TRBV7-9 to TRBJ2-5; D remains unclear. From germline, CDR1 is SEHNR and CDR2 FQNEAQ (reference sequence). The CDR3 is made up of 14 amino acids. V was clipped by 2 bases and J by 3 bases, with 10 bases between them. CDR3 in DNA: TGTGCCAGCAGCTTATTCGGCAAGGAAGAGACCCAGTACTTC. As protein: CASSLFGKEETQYF.

This clonotype has only a few counts. The chain couples TRBV7-6 to TRBJ2-5, with 9 bases aligning to TRBD1. From germline, CDR1 is SGHVS and CDR2 FNYEAQ. The CDR3 totals 15 residues. The trim removed 5 bases at V and 2 bases at J, leaving 6 bases unmatched. As DNA, the CDR3 is TGTGCCAGCAGCGAACAGGGGGCCCAGCAAGAGACCCAGTACTTC. Translated: CASSEQGAQQETQYF.

This clonotype was seen ten or more times. V and J are TRBV20-1 and TRBJ2-5; 10 positions agree with TRBD2. The V and J ends lost 0 bases and 7 bases, in that order; junction bases with no gene match: 8. Per germline, CDR1 DFQATT and CDR2 SNEGSKA (reference sequence). The CDR3 extends over 15 amino acids. CDR3 nucleotide sequence: TGCAGTGCTAGAGATATAGCTAGCGGGAGAGGGACCCAGTACTTC. Amino acid sequence: CSARDIASGRGTQYF.

This rearrangement joins TRBV25-1 to TRBJ2-3; D gene ambiguous. There are 20 residues in the CDR3. Trimming took 2 bases from V and 4 from J, leaving 28 bases between them. Germline V CDR1 and CDR2: MGHDK, SYGVNS. The CDR3 loop is CASSEPDLRVLRSGADTQYF. DNA of the CDR3: TGTGCCAGCAGTGAACCCGATCTCCGAGTGTTGCGGAGTGGGGCAGATACGCAGTATTTT.